This T cell receptor (beta chain) was identified in a study of blood T cell repertoires in COVID-19. Germline values: CDR1 MNHNS, CDR2 SASEGT. This CDR3 has 13 amino acids. V lost 1 base and J 3 bases, leaving 7 bases between the germline ends. Generated by immunoSEQ multiplex PCR, the TCRdb table keeps only in-frame clones and is missing some. The sample carries about 42,000 clones, 70% to 90% recorded once. The sequenced sample was peripheral blood. This receptor was obtained from a human donor in a cohort sampled during active COVID-19. The chain carries TRBV6-1 and TRBJ2-7; D remains ambiguous. CDR3 sequence: CASSEGAYYEQYF. The CDR3 bases are TGTGCCAGCAGTGAAGGGGCTTACTACGAGCAGTACTTC.